The 15 T cell receptor beta chains below were found in one sample sequenced in a study of cytomegalovirus exposure and HLA in healthy donors. PCR used 60 Vbeta primers and 13 Jbeta primers. Sequencing was performed with immunoSEQ multiplex PCR; in TCRdb, only in-frame clones are kept and a portion is missing. The table lists approximately 100,000 clones, roughly four fifths of them singletons, with about 10% in the top ten. What was sequenced was PBMCs. The origin of the receptors is a man aged 50 to 59 in good health and CMV-seronegative.

On this clone: Compared with germline, one end of the junction differs, possibly owing to a read error. The chain recombines TRBV7-9 with TRBJ1-1; possible D gene TRBD1, 6 bases. The germline V gene has CDR1 SEHNR and CDR2 FQNEAQ (reference sequence). The CDR3 is 16 amino acids. This chain's CDR3 is CSSSFPMGHGNTEAFF. The CDR3 DNA follows: TGTTCCAGCAGCTTTCCAATGGGACATGGGAACACTGAAGCTTTCTTT.

The V and J genes are TRBV29-1 and TRBJ1-4, with D unclear. V lost 4 bases and J 5 bases, leaving 8 bases between the germline ends. The CDR3 is 12 residues long. Germline assignment: CDR1 SQVTM and CDR2 ANQGSEA. The CDR3 region has the DNA TGCAGCGTTGGAGGCGGGAATGAAAAACTGTTTTTT. It yields the protein CSVGGGNEKLFF.

This clone showed up just a few times. This chain's CDR3 is CASSQQGADTEAFF. CDR3 coding DNA: TGTGCCAGCAGTCAACAGGGGGCTGACACTGAAGCTTTCTTT. The J gene is TRBJ1-1, the V gene TRBV6-6, with 9 bases fitting TRBD1. With 5 bases clipped from V and 3 bases from J, the junction kept 4 bases outside the gene matches. The CDR3 covers 14 residues. Germline lookup yields CDR1 MNHNY and CDR2 SVGAGI (reference sequence).

The J gene is TRBJ2-1, the V gene TRBV5-6, with D possibly TRBD2 on 5 matching bases. V lost 4 bases, J lost 8 bases, and 13 bases lay in between. The CDR3 extends over 13 amino acids. Germline CDR1 reads SGHDT; CDR2 reads YYEEEE. The CDR3 is CASSPHAGDEQFF. CDR3 DNA: TGTGCCAGCAGCCCGCATGCGGGTGATGAGCAGTTCTTC. The entire variable domain, with the rest obtained from reference TRBV5-6 and TRBJ2-1, is as follows: DAGVTQSPTHLIKTRGQQVTLRCSPKSGHDTVSWYQQALGQGPQFIFQYYEEEERQRGNFPDRFSGHQFPNYSSELNVNALLLGDSALYLCASSPHAGDEQFFGPGTRLTVL.

The rearrangement links TRBV7-9 to TRBJ1-1; no clear D gene. This CDR3 is 14 amino acids long. Looked up from germline, CDR1 is SEHNR and CDR2 is FQNEAQ (reference sequence). V was shortened by 3 bases and J by 0 bases, with 8 bases between the two germline ends. The DNA of the CDR3 is TGTGCCAGCAGCTTTGAACAGCTGAACACTGAAGCTTTCTTT. It codes for CASSFEQLNTEAFF. The full variable domain, rest sourced from reference TRBV7-9 and TRBJ1-1, is DTGVSQNPRHKITKRGQNVTFRCDPISEHNRLYWYRQTLGQGPEFLTYFQNEAQLEKSRLLSDRFSAERPKGSFSTLEIQRTEQGDSAMYLCASSFEQLNTEAFFGQGTRLTVV.

The CDR3 region has the DNA TGTGCCAGCAGTGATGGGGGGGATAACTATGGCTACACCTTC. Amino acid sequence: CASSDGGDNYGYTF. The chain uses TRBV2 and TRBJ1-2; tentatively, D is TRBD1 (5 bases). The CDR3 contains 14 residues. V was clipped by 3 bases and J by 1 base, with 9 bases between them. Germline V gives CDR1 SNHLY, CDR2 FYNNEI.

The chain links TRBV5-1 to TRBJ2-5, with TRBD1 identical over 7 bases. Per germline, CDR1 SGHRS and CDR2 YFSETQ. Losses at the gene ends were 4 bases for V and 5 bases for J; bases not matched to a gene: 8. The CDR3 loop spans 14 amino acids. The CDR3 nucleotides are TGCGCCAGCAGCCCCGGTACAGGGGTGGAGACCCAGTACTTC. Translated, it gives CASSPGTGVETQYF.

To note about this clone: One junction end does not reproduce the germline sequence, and a read error may be involved. The V gene is TRBV7-9, the J gene TRBJ2-7, with 10 bases lining up with TRBD1. The CDR3 runs 14 residues. The V gene's germline CDR1 is SEHNR and CDR2 FQNEAQ (reference sequence). The CDR3 spells CSSSFGTGVMGQYF. For the CDR3, the DNA is TGTTCCAGCAGCTTCGGGACAGGGGTGATGGGGCAGTACTTC.

This clone came up once. This chain uses TRBV9 with TRBJ2-7; the match to TRBD1 covers 10 bases. Per germline, CDR1 SGDLS and CDR2 YYNGEE. J lost 5 bases, V lost 4 bases, and 12 bases had no gene match. The length of the CDR3 is 16 residues. This CDR3 reads CASSPTATGGRDEQYF. The CDR3 DNA reads TGTGCCAGCAGCCCAACCGCGACAGGGGGCAGGGACGAGCAGTACTTC. The entire variable domain, with the rest obtained from reference TRBV9 and TRBJ2-7, is as follows: DSGVTQTPKHLITATGQRVTLRCSPRSGDLSVYWYQQSLDQGLQFLIQYYNGEERAKGNILERFSAQQFPDLHSELNLSSLELGDSALYFCASSPTATGGRDEQYFGPGTRLTVT.

This sequence joins TRBV13 and TRBJ2-5, with D maybe TRBD1 (6 bases). The DNA end favors TRBJ2-7, so the J call may be wrong. Germline values: CDR1 PRHDT, CDR2 FYEKMQ (reference sequence). The CDR3 has 16 residues. The DNA of the CDR3 is TGTGCCAGCAGCCCGACCACAGGGAAGAGCTCCTACGAGCAGTACTTC. It translates to CASSPTTGKSSYEQYF.

The chain combines TRBV7-9 with TRBJ2-3, with 12 positions matching TRBD2. The germline V gene has CDR1 SEHNR and CDR2 FQNEAQ (reference sequence). This CDR3 spans 15 amino acids. Trimming cost V 5 bases and J 3 bases; bases outside gene matches: 3. CDR3 bases: TGTGCCAGCAGCCCTAGCGGGAGGGCGACAGATACGCAGTATTTT. Its translation is CASSPSGRATDTQYF.

This rearrangement joins TRBV11-3 to TRBJ2-3; TRBD1 agrees at 7 bases. The CDR3 contains 15 residues. V trimming: 5 bases; J trimming: 1 base; junction bases outside the gene matches: 6. CDR1 and CDR2 from the germline V gene are SGHNT and YENEEA. This CDR3 is CASSHGTGGTDTQYF. CDR3 nucleotides: TGTGCCAGCAGCCATGGTACAGGGGGCACAGATACGCAGTATTTT.

CDR3 coding DNA: TGCGCCACCTCAACTGAGGGCGGGGGTCAGCCCCAGCATTTT. Its translation is CATSTEGGGQPQHF. This chain joins TRBV10-2 and TRBJ1-5; tentative D call: TRBD1 (5 bases). The V end was cut by 10 bases, the J end by 6 bases, with 19 bases between. The germline CDR1 and CDR2 sequences are WSHSY and SAAADI. This CDR3 contains 14 residues.

This chain joins TRBV11-2 and TRBJ1-5, with D unresolved. Germline assignment: CDR1 SGHAT and CDR2 FQNNGV. Between the trimmed V and J ends, which lost 4 bases and 4 bases, there was a span of 8 bases. The CDR3 runs 13 residues. The DNA for the CDR3 is TGTGCCAGCAGCTGGGTCAGGAATCAGCCCCAGCATTTT. It encodes CASSWVRNQPQHF.

V gene TRBV9 combines with J gene TRBJ2-7; 7 nucleotides match TRBD1. The CDR3 loop spans 14 amino acids. Germline trimming cut 0 bases from V and 3 bases from J; bases unmatched to any gene: 3. Germline CDR1 reads SGDLS; CDR2 reads YYNGEE. The CDR3 DNA sequence: TGTGCCAGCAGCGTAGGGGACAGCAACTACGAGCAGTACTTC. Its translation is CASSVGDSNYEQYF.